Shown below are 2 T cell receptor beta chains from a single sample sequenced in a study of cytomegalovirus exposure and HLA in healthy donors. Method: immunoSEQ multiplex PCR; TCRdb's copy keeps in-frame clones and lacks some. The sample contains 38,000 or so clones, around 93% of which appear only once. The sequenced material came from PBMCs. The receptor set was obtained from a young man in good health and CMV-seronegative.

The rearrangement uses TRBV4-2 and TRBJ2-5; 9 bases line up with TRBD2. The CDR3 totals 18 residues. V trimming: 0 bases; J trimming: 0 bases; junction bases outside the gene matches: 8. CDR1 is LGHNA and CDR2 is YNFKEQ in the germline V gene. This CDR3 is CASSQEWLAGQYQETQYF. In nucleotides, the CDR3 is TGTGCCAGCAGCCAAGAGTGGCTAGCGGGGCAGTACCAAGAGACCCAGTACTTC.

This chain connects TRBV28 to TRBJ2-5, with a tentative D call TRBD2 (6 bases). The CDR3 is made up of 14 amino acids. V was trimmed by 5 bases and J by 9 bases, leaving 19 bases between them. In germline, CDR1 is MDHEN, CDR2 SYDVKM. The CDR3 is CASSPLGGDGPQYF. The CDR3 nucleotides are TGTGCCAGCAGTCCCTTGGGGGGTGACGGGCCCCAGTACTTC.